This T cell receptor beta chain came from a study of radiation and T cells in renal cell carcinoma. Study results and caveats: No pretreatment tumor biopsies were available for baseline clonotypes.

This clone has a single count. Antigen: not known. As to time point: blood 4 weeks post-SBRT, at nephrectomy. Described treatment: 15 Gy SBRT to primary tumor, nephrectomy 4 weeks later. This renal cell carcinoma was of the clear cell type. The germline V gene encodes CDR1 SGHAT and CDR2 FQNNGV. The germline V and J ends were trimmed by 1 base and 3 bases, with 10 bases remaining between them. This CDR3 has 15 amino acids. The method was immunoSEQ multiplex PCR; TCRdb's version includes in-frame clones alone and lacks a portion of them. This table has around 95,000 clones, approximately 82% appearing once.

The sequence came from a man between 60 and 75 years old with renal cell carcinoma. Sequencing used blood, obtained from a patient whose treatment included radiotherapy and nephrectomy. V and J are TRBV11-2 and TRBJ1-3; a possible D gene is TRBD1 (5 bases). CDR3 DNA sequence: TGTGCCAGCAGCTTAGGAGGGGCGCGTGGAAACACCATATATTTT. Residues: CASSLGGARGNTIYF.